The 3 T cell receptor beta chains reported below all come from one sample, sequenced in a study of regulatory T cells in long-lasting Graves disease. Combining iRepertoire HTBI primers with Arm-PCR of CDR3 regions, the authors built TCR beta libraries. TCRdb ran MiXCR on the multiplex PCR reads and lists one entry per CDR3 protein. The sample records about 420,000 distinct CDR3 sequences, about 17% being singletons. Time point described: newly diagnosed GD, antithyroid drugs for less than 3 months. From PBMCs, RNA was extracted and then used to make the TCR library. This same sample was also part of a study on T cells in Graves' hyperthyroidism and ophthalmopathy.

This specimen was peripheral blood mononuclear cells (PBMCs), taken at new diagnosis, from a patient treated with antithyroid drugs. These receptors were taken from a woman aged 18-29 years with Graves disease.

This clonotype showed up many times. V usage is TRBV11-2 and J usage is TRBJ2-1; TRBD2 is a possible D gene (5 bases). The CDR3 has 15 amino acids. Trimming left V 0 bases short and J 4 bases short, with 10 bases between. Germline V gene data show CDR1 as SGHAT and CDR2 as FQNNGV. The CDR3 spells CASSLELDTYNEQFF. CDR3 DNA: TGTGCCAGCAGCTTAGAACTAGACACGTACAATGAGCAGTTCTTC.

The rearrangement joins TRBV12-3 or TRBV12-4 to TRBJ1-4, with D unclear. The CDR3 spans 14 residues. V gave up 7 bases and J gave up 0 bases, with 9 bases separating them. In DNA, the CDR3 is TGTGCCAGCACCCGGGCCTCAACTAATGAAAAACTGTTTTTT. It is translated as CASTRASTNEKLFF.

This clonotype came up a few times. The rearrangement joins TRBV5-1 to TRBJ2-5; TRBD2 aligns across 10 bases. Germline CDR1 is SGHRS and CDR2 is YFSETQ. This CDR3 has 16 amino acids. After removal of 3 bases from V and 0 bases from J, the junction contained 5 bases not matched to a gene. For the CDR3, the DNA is TGCGCCAGCAGCTGGATACTAGCGGGGAACCAAGAGACCCAGTACTTC. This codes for CASSWILAGNQETQYF.